These 19 T cell receptor beta chains were sequenced from one sample in a study of blood T cell repertoires in COVID-19. Some clones are missing from TCRdb's copy, which holds only in-frame ones; the method was immunoSEQ multiplex PCR. The sample has over 200,000 clones, about 87% seen once. Sequencing input: peripheral blood. The receptors were sampled from a woman aged 45-59 years with acute or convalescent COVID-19.

V usage is TRBV7-3 and J usage is TRBJ2-3; TRBD2 matches 9 bases. The CDR3 consists of 17 residues. Germline-derived CDR1 and CDR2 are SGHTA and FQGTGA. Losses at the gene ends were 2 bases for V and 5 bases for J; bases not matched to a gene: 11. The DNA of the CDR3 is TGTGCCAGCAGCTTATCCAGTAGCGGGAGTTCGGTAGATACGCAGTATTTT. As protein: CASSLSSSGSSVDTQYF.

This rearrangement joins TRBV15 to TRBJ1-5; 8 nucleotides line up with TRBD1. Germline V gene lookup returns CDR1 LNHNV and CDR2 YYDKDF (reference sequence). This CDR3 has 15 amino acids. V shed 3 bases, J shed 6 bases, and the junction held 7 bases outside the gene matches. CDR3 sequence (DNA): TGTGCCACCAGCAGCCTCTGGACAGGGACTCAGCCCCAGCATTTT. Its protein product is CATSSLWTGTQPQHF.

The gene calls are TRBV30 and TRBJ2-3; D is uncertain. V was trimmed by 3 bases and J by 2 bases, leaving 3 bases between them. The germline gives CDR1 GTSNPN, CDR2 SVGIG (reference sequence). The CDR3 is 11 residues long. The CDR3 protein is CAWSLTDTQYF. CDR3 nucleotides: TGTGCCTGGAGCCTCACAGATACGCAGTATTTT.

The rearrangement uses TRBV28 and TRBJ1-1; TRBD1 aligns across 7 bases. CDR1 and CDR2 (germline): MDHEN, SYDVKM. The CDR3 has 15 residues. V lost 5 bases and J lost 1; bases outside the gene matches: 7. The CDR3 sequence: CASSQPGGTNTEAFF. CDR3 coding DNA: TGTGCCAGCAGTCAACCAGGGGGGACGAACACTGAAGCTTTCTTT.

There are a few counts of this clone. A much larger clone is a single base away; this may be a read error. This chain connects TRBV7-6 to TRBJ1-1, with D tentatively TRBD1 (6 bases). Germline CDR1 reads SGHVS; CDR2 reads FNYEAQ. Trimming removed 5 bases at V and 3 bases at J, with 10 bases between. This CDR3 region has 13 residues. The CDR3 reads CASSLDSHTEAFF. CDR3 DNA: TGTGCCAGCAGCCTGGACAGCCACACTGAAGCTTTCTTT.

The J gene is TRBJ2-3, the V gene TRBV18; D might be TRBD1 (5 bases). Deletions cut 2 bases from V and 2 bases from J, with 8 bases between. CDR3 length: 14 residues. The germline V gene encodes CDR1 KGHSH and CDR2 LQKENI. The CDR3 sequence: CASSPRTNTDTQYF. CDR3 DNA sequence: TGTGCCAGCTCACCAAGGACAAACACAGATACGCAGTATTTT. Full variable domain (outside the CDR3, taken from reference TRBV18 and TRBJ2-3): NAGVMQNPRHLVRRRGQEARLRCSPMKGHSHVYWYRQLPEEGLKFMVYLQKENIIDESGMPKERFSAEFPKEGPSILRIQQVVRGDSAAYFCASSPRTNTDTQYFGPGTRLTVL.

CDR3 amino acids: CAISESLDLGANIQYF. The CDR3 bases are TGTGCCATCAGTGAGTCTCTTGACTTGGGGGCGAACATTCAGTACTTC. This chain joins TRBV10-3 and TRBJ2-4, with D perhaps TRBD1 (6 bases). Germline lookup yields CDR1 ENHRY and CDR2 SYGVKD. CDR3 length equals 16 residues. Trimming took 0 bases from V and 7 from J, leaving 16 bases between them.

The chain couples TRBV15 to TRBJ2-3; weak D call: TRBD1 (5 bases). Germline V gene lookup returns CDR1 LNHNV and CDR2 YYDKDF (reference sequence). CDR3 length: 16 amino acids. Trimming pared 0 bases from V and 1 base from J, leaving 11 bases between. CDR3 bases: TGTGCCACCAGCAGAGATGGGGCCTTTCGCACAGATACGCAGTATTTT. Translating it yields CATSRDGAFRTDTQYF.

The chain is built from TRBV25-1 and TRBJ1-4; 9 bases line up with TRBD1. The CDR3 has 13 amino acids. In germline, CDR1 is MGHDK, CDR2 SYGVNS. The V gene end was trimmed by 8 bases and the J gene end by 7 bases; junction bases not matched to a gene: 5. The CDR3 sequence is CASQRTGVEKLFF. The CDR3 DNA is TGTGCCAGCCAAAGGACAGGGGTTGAAAAACTGTTTTTT.

This clone came up once. The CDR3 DNA is TGTGCCAGTAACCCGGGATTAGTCATTCTCGCCAAAAACATTCAGTACTTC. It translates to CASNPGLVILAKNIQYF. The rearrangement links TRBV19 to TRBJ2-4; weak D call: TRBD2 (5 bases). The CDR3 is made up of 17 amino acids. The germline V gene encodes CDR1 LNHDA and CDR2 SQIVND (reference sequence). The V and J ends lost 7 bases and 1 base respectively, with 20 bases between them. Full variable domain (missing parts from reference TRBV19 and TRBJ2-4): DGGITQSPKYLFRKEGQNVTLSCEQNLNHDAMYWYRQDPGQGLRLIYYSQIVNDFQKGDIAEGYSVSREKKESFPLTVTSAQKNPTAFYLCASNPGLVILAKNIQYFGAGTRLSVL.

The J gene is TRBJ2-7, the V gene TRBV9; D gene uncertain. The V gene's germline CDR1 is SGDLS and CDR2 YYNGEE. Deletions cut 0 bases from V and 2 bases from J, with 9 bases between. This CDR3 region has 14 residues. The DNA of the CDR3 is TGTGCCAGCAGCGTAGGTGGCAGTCCCTACGAGCAGTACTTC. Translation gives CASSVGGSPYEQYF.

V is TRBV7-3 and J is TRBJ2-7; TRBD2 matches 11 bases. Germline V lookup: CDR1 SGHTA, CDR2 FQGTGA. V lost 5 bases to trimming and J lost 4 bases; unmatched junction nucleotides: 7. This CDR3 region has 15 residues. The CDR3 protein is CASSPGLAGGYEQYF. Here the CDR3 DNA reads TGTGCCAGCAGCCCAGGACTAGCGGGTGGGTACGAGCAGTACTTC. Looking up the rest from reference TRBV7-3 and TRBJ2-7 gives the full variable domain: GAGVSQTPSNKVTEKGKYVELRCDPISGHTALYWYRQSLGQGPEFLIYFQGTGAADDSGLPNDRFFAVRPEGSVSTLKIQRTERGDSAVYLCASSPGLAGGYEQYFGPGTRLTVT.

The chain combines TRBV6-1 with TRBJ1-2, with D possibly being TRBD1 (5 bases). Trimming removed 10 bases at V and 5 bases at J, with 11 bases between. This CDR3 comprises 11 residues. Germline CDR1 MNHNS, CDR2 SASEGT. In nucleotides, the CDR3 is TGTGCCACCTGGGGCCTATATGGCTACACCTTC. Its translation: CATWGLYGYTF.

The CDR3 region has the DNA TGTGCCAGCAGCTTAGTAAATCTAGCAAGTTTCAATGAGCAGTTCTTC. Encoded protein: CASSLVNLASFNEQFF. The chain combines TRBV11-3 with TRBJ2-1, with D possibly being TRBD2 (5 bases). The germline V gene encodes CDR1 SGHNT and CDR2 YENEEA. The CDR3 is 16 residues long. V dropped 1 base and J dropped 6 bases, with 16 bases sitting between them. Full variable domain (outside the CDR3, taken from reference TRBV11-3 and TRBJ2-1): EAGVVQSPRYKIIEKKQPVAFWCNPISGHNTLYWYLQNLGQGPELLIRYENEEAVDDSQLPKDRFSAERLKGVDSTLKIQPAELGDSAVYLCASSLVNLASFNEQFFGPGTRLTVL.

This chain links TRBV19 with TRBJ1-5; no firm D call. Germline V lookup: CDR1 LNHDA, CDR2 SQIVND (reference sequence). V lost 9 bases and J 7 bases, leaving 16 bases between the germline ends. This CDR3 spans 13 amino acids. The CDR3 DNA sequence: TGTGCCAGCTCTCGGGGAGAGGTACAGCCCCAGCATTTT. Protein: CASSRGEVQPQHF. The full variable domain, its missing parts supplied by reference TRBV19 and TRBJ1-5, is DGGITQSPKYLFRKEGQNVTLSCEQNLNHDAMYWYRQDPGQGLRLIYYSQIVNDFQKGDIAEGYSVSREKKESFPLTVTSAQKNPTAFYLCASSRGEVQPQHFGDGTRLSIL.

The chain joins TRBV6-5 to TRBJ1-5, with D perhaps TRBD1 (5 bases). The CDR3 has 16 residues. Trimming stripped 2 bases from V and 0 bases from J, with 11 bases between. Looked up from germline, CDR1 is MNHEY and CDR2 is SVGAGI. CDR3 region: CASSYGGVNSNQPQHF. CDR3 sequence (DNA): TGTGCCAGCAGTTACGGGGGGGTTAATAGCAATCAGCCCCAGCATTTT.

The chain carries TRBV19 and TRBJ2-3, with TRBD2 matching 8 bases. The germline V gene encodes CDR1 LNHDA and CDR2 SQIVND (reference sequence). V lost 6 bases and J lost 6; bases outside the gene matches: 11. This CDR3 contains 15 residues. CDR3 bases: TGTGCCAGTAGCGATGGACTAGCTCAATGGGATACGCAGTATTTT. Translation: CASSDGLAQWDTQYF.

The chain has TRBV27 and TRBJ2-2, with TRBD2 identical over 11 bases. V lost 2 bases and J lost 4; bases outside the gene matches: 6. CDR3 length: 17 residues. Per the germline V gene, CDR1 is MNHEY and CDR2 is SMNVEV (reference sequence). The CDR3 DNA is TGTGCCAGCAGTTTACGTGGGCTAGCGGGAGGCACCGGGGAGCTGTTTTTT. This gives the protein CASSLRGLAGGTGELFF.

This clone was recorded once. The CDR3 loop is CSVEGQGTQPQHF. The CDR3 coding sequence is TGCAGCGTTGAGGGACAGGGAACTCAGCCCCAGCATTTT. This sequence joins TRBV29-1 and TRBJ1-5; 9 nucleotides match TRBD1. Germline values: CDR1 SQVTM, CDR2 ANQGSEA. This CDR3 region has 13 residues. Trimming at V came to 3 bases and at J to 6 bases, leaving 3 bases not matched to a gene.